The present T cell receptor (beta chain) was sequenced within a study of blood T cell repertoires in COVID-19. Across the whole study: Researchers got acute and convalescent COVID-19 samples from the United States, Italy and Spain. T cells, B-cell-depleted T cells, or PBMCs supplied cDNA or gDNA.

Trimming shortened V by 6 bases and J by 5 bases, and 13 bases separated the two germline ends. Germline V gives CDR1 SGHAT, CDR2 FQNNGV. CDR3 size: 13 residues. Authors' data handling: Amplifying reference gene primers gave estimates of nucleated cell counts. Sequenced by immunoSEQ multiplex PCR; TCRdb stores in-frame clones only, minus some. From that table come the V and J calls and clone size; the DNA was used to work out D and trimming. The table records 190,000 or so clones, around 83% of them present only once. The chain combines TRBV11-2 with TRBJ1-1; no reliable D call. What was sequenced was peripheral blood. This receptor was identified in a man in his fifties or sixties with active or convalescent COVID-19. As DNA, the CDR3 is TGTGCCAGCAGTCGGGATTACAGAACTGAAGCTTTCTTT. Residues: CASSRDYRTEAFF.